These T cell receptor beta chains were read from a single sample in a study of OX40 agonist ivuxolimab in advanced cancers. Sequencing used immunoSEQ multiplex PCR; TCRdb keeps in-frame clones, though not all of them. The sample holds under 100,000 clones; approximately 89% are singletons and the top ten take approximately 2.3%. The sequencing here drew on CD4+ or CD8+ T cells sorted from blood, taken in a trial of the OX40 agonist ivuxolimab. These TCRs come from an adult with an advanced solid tumor such as melanoma, head and neck, liver or kidney cancer. Each CDR3 is given with its conserved first and last residue. D genes are given only for firm matches. Only some rows state a clone size, as once, few, many or a class for expanded clones.

j_call | v_call | clone_size | d_call | cdr3_nt | cdr3_aa
TRBJ1-4 | TRBV4-3 | NA | NA | TGCGCCAGCAGCCAAGATAGAGGGACGGCTAATGAAAAACTGTTTTTT | CASSQDRGTANEKLFF
TRBJ1-1 | TRBV28 | NA | NA | TGTGCCAGCAGGCGAGGGCACACTGAAGCTTTCTTT | CASRRGHTEAFF
TRBJ2-5 | TRBV10-3 | NA | NA | TGTGCCATCAGTGAGTCGATGGGCCGACAAGAGACCCAGTACTTC | CAISESMGRQETQYF
TRBJ1-1 | TRBV19 | NA | TRBD1 | TGTGCCAGTAGTATTTCAGGGGGCCAGGGTGAAGCTTTCTTT | CASSISGGQGEAFF
TRBJ1-2 | TRBV11-2 | NA | NA | TGTGCCAGCAGCTTAGATTCCGGCACTAACTATGGCTACACCTTC | CASSLDSGTNYGYTF
TRBJ1-5 | TRBV5-6 | NA | TRBD1 | TGTGCCAGCAGCTTGTGGGACAGGGTTTTTCATCAGCCCCAGCATTTT | CASSLWDRVFHQPQHF
TRBJ1-3 | TRBV28 | NA | NA | TGTGCCAGCAGTTTCAAGGGCAGGGTTGGAAACACCATATATTTT | CASSFKGRVGNTIYF
TRBJ1-5 | TRBV28 | NA | NA | TGTGCCAGCAGCTCGATGCCGGGTAGGGATAGCAATCAGCCCCAGCATTTT | CASSSMPGRDSNQPQHF
TRBJ2-3 | TRBV7-3 | NA | TRBD2 | TGTGCCAGCAGCCCAATGGGAGGGACAGATACGCAGTATTTT | CASSPMGGTDTQYF
TRBJ1-6 | TRBV28 | NA | NA | TGTGCCAGCAGTGCCGGACCGTGGAATTCACCCCTCCACTTT | CASSAGPWNSPLHF
TRBJ2-5 | TRBV19 | NA | NA | TGTGCCAGTCAGGATTGGCCCGAAGAGACCCAGTACTTC | CASQDWPEETQYF
TRBJ2-3 | TRBV5-4 | NA | TRBD2 | TGTGCCAGCAGCTTAAGCGGGGGGGCCGGGAATACGCAGTATTTT | CASSLSGGAGNTQYF
TRBJ1-2 | TRBV28 | NA | NA | TGTGCCAGCAGTTTGTCAGAGACCGCTAACTATGGCTACACCTTC | CASSLSETANYGYTF
TRBJ2-5 | TRBV5-5 | once | NA | TGTGCCAGCAGTAAGGACGCTGGGCCTCAAGAGACCCAGTACTTC | CASSKDAGPQETQYF
TRBJ1-3 | TRBV6-1 | medium-sized | NA | TGTGCCAGCAGTGAACTCGGGGCGGGCGGAAACACCATATATTTT | CASSELGAGGNTIYF
TRBJ2-2 | TRBV11-1 | NA | NA | TGTGCCAGCAGCCCGGGGGCGGGGGACACCGGGGAGCTGTTTTTT | CASSPGAGDTGELFF
TRBJ1-2 | TRBV29-1 | NA | TRBD1 | TGCAGCGTGGCAGGGGAGGGGGCCCACACCTTC | CSVAGEGAHTF
TRBJ1-6 | TRBV5-1 | NA | TRBD1 | TGCGCCAGCAGCCCATTAAACCGGGACAGAAGTTCACCCCTCCACTTT | CASSPLNRDRSSPLHF
TRBJ1-4 | TRBV29-1 | NA | NA | TGCAGCGTTAAGGTTGTACAGGGAGATGAAAAACTGTTTTTT | CSVKVVQGDEKLFF
TRBJ1-6 | TRBV30 | NA | NA | TGTGCCTGGAGGGTCCCCGTTGCCTATAATTCACCCCTCCACTTT | CAWRVPVAYNSPLHF
TRBJ1-1 | TRBV5-4 | NA | NA | TGTGCCAGCAGCTTGGATACGGGTAACACTGAAGCTTTCTTT | CASSLDTGNTEAFF
TRBJ2-1 | TRBV5-4 | NA | NA | TGTGCCAGCAGCTTGCAGGGAAATGAGCAGTTCTTC | CASSLQGNEQFF
TRBJ2-3 | TRBV7-3 | NA | NA | TGTGCCAGCAGCTTATTGCCGGGGCCTAGCACAGATACGCAGTATTTT | CASSLLPGPSTDTQYF
TRBJ1-2 | TRBV6-6 | NA | TRBD1 | TGTGCCAGCAGTTTACGGACAGGGTATAGCTACACCTTC | CASSLRTGYSYTF
TRBJ2-3 | TRBV5-4 | NA | NA | TGTGCCAGCAGCTTGAAGGGGGTGAGGGATACGCAGTATTTT | CASSLKGVRDTQYF
TRBJ2-1 | TRBV5-1 | NA | TRBD1 | TGCGCCAGCAGCTTCGGGACAGGGTCCTACAATGAGCAGTTCTTC | CASSFGTGSYNEQFF
TRBJ2-7 | TRBV7-3 | NA | NA | TGTGCCAGCAGCAAGACACCTCCCTACGAGCAGTACTTC | CASSKTPPYEQYF
TRBJ1-2 | TRBV19 | NA | NA | TGTGCCAGTAGTATCTGGGGAGAGGGCTATGGCTACACCTTC | CASSIWGEGYGYTF
TRBJ2-1 | TRBV7-3 | NA | NA | TGTGCCAGCAGCTCCCTCTCGAACCCCATAAACAATGAGCAGTTCTTC | CASSSLSNPINNEQFF
TRBJ2-3 | TRBV19 | once | TRBD2 | TGTGCCAGTACCCTAGCGGGGGTGGCAGATACGCAGTATTTT | CASTLAGVADTQYF
TRBJ1-1 | TRBV6-1 | NA | NA | TGTGCCAGCAGTGAAACGTTCGGGGTGAACACTGAAGCTTTCTTT | CASSETFGVNTEAFF